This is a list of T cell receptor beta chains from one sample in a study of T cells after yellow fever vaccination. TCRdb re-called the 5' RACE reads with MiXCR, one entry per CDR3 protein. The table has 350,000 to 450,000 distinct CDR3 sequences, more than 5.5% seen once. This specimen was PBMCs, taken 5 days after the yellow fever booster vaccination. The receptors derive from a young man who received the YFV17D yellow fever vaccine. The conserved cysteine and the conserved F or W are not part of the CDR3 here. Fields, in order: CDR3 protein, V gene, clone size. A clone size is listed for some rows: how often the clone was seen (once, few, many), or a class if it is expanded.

CDR3: ASSHAGAEQY; V: TRBV7-6; size: -
CDR3: ASSADSNEKLF; V: TRBV5-4; size: -
CDR3: ASSLAGVFGTDTQY; V: TRBV28; size: many
CDR3: ASSSVGREGSKF; V: TRBV6-5; size: many
CDR3: ASSETVQGPQH; V: TRBV10-1; size: many
CDR3: ASSQASQGPYEQY; V: TRBV3-1; size: many
CDR3: SARGGYEQY; V: TRBV20-1; size: many
CDR3: ASSFGMSGASYEQY; V: TRBV5-6; size: -
CDR3: ASSLIPLYEQY; V: TRBV7-2; size: many
CDR3: ASSSSSGRAYEQY; V: TRBV7-6; size: -
CDR3: ASHRLGLNEQF; V: TRBV11-2; size: -
CDR3: ASSYSTGITDTQY; V: TRBV6-5; size: few
CDR3: ASSYSITGSTYNEQF; V: TRBV6-5; size: many
CDR3: ASAQQGMNQPQH; V: TRBV19; size: many
CDR3: ASSLGAAGNEQF; V: TRBV7-9; size: many
CDR3: SARGGITDTQY; V: TRBV20-1; size: few
CDR3: ASSPGTTQTGELF; V: TRBV3-1; size: -
CDR3: ASSLGTGRGMTEAF; V: TRBV5-1; size: many
CDR3: ASSPGGGQDTQY; V: TRBV12-3/TRBV12-4; size: many
CDR3: ASSFSGGETQY; V: TRBV7-8; size: many
CDR3: ASSLAGDFQESQY; V: TRBV5-6; size: -
CDR3: ASSLVVKTSRYQVNEQY; V: TRBV11-2; size: many
CDR3: ASEDRGPYEQY; V: TRBV6-2/TRBV6-3; size: -
CDR3: ASSSSDPSTDTQY; V: TRBV7-3; size: -
CDR3: ASSLGTASSYEQY; V: TRBV12-3/TRBV12-4; size: few
CDR3: ARGQPRGYEQF; V: TRBV2; size: -
CDR3: ASSLLSFMGEQF; V: TRBV7-8; size: many
CDR3: ASTTGPGTDTQY; V: TRBV30; size: many
CDR3: ASSARLAGAGEQY; V: TRBV7-2; size: many
CDR3: SVHTGVGELF; V: TRBV29-1; size: few
CDR3: SARGTTKNIQY; V: TRBV20-1; size: many
CDR3: ASSLGTSRDIQY; V: TRBV7-2; size: many
CDR3: AISGSGMVEQY; V: TRBV10-3; size: few
CDR3: ASSPGTVYGYT; V: TRBV7-2; size: -
CDR3: SAGQGPNYGYT; V: TRBV20-1; size: few
CDR3: SARDFRGLDTQY; V: TRBV20-1; size: few
CDR3: SGYSGSINEQY; V: TRBV20-1; size: many
CDR3: ASASVEAF; V: TRBV6-2/TRBV6-3; size: many
CDR3: ASSRTNRTIQETQY; V: TRBV14; size: few
CDR3: ASSVGFSGSAPDTQY; V: TRBV9; size: few